This T cell receptor (beta chain) was identified in a study of blood T cells in healthy people across ages. A J-beta primer mix and a sample-barcoded 5' primer were used in a second PCR of about 7 to 12 cycles. TCRdb passed the 5' RACE reads through MiXCR, listing each CDR3 protein once. Among 1,800,000 or so distinct CDR3 sequences listed, about 39% were seen once. Germline-derived CDR1 and CDR2 are SGHTA and FQGNSA. The CDR3 is made up of 13 amino acids. Trimming removed 5 bases at V and 5 bases at J, with 12 bases between. The rearrangement uses TRBV7-2 and TRBJ1-1; D remains ambiguous. The sample consisted of blood. The TCR comes from a human donor in good health. The chain's CDR3 is CASSPLTITEAFF. CDR3 DNA sequence: TGTGCCAGCAGCCCCCTAACGATAACTGAAGCTTTCTTT. The complete variable domain, with remaining parts taken from reference TRBV7-2 and TRBJ1-1, reads GAGVSQSPSNKVTEKGKDVELRCDPISGHTALYWYRQSLGQGLEFLIYFQGNSAPDKSGLPSDRFSAERTGGSVSTLTIQRTQQEDSAVYLCASSPLTITEAFFGQGTRLTVV.